Presented here are 12 T cell receptor beta chains from one specimen sequenced in a study of early T cells in non-severe SARS-CoV-2 infection. A single record per CDR3 protein comes from TCRdb applying MiXCR to the 5' RACE reads. The sample has some 80,000 distinct CDR3 sequences; roughly 12% are singletons. The starting material was whole blood, obtained at baseline. The receptors were gathered from an adult who was a healthcare worker with PCR-confirmed SARS-CoV-2 infection or an uninfected control (not recorded which). The donor label of this sample is uncertain.

This clonotype was recorded at least ten times. V gene TRBV10-3 combines with J gene TRBJ2-3; 8 bases match TRBD2. Germline CDR1 is ENHRY and CDR2 is SYGVKD. The CDR3 totals 13 residues. The ends lost 11 bases at V and 4 bases at J; junction bases unmatched: 8. The CDR3 DNA reads as TGTGCCGTTACAGCGGGAGTTCCAGATACGCAGTATTTT. Translated, it gives CAVTAGVPDTQYF.

There are a few counts of this clonotype. J is TRBJ2-1 and V is TRBV14; 9 positions agree with TRBD2. This CDR3 region has 15 residues. The germline gives CDR1 SGHDN, CDR2 FVKESK. Losses at the gene ends were 6 bases for V and 6 bases for J; bases not matched to a gene: 9. The CDR3 region is CASSPYSGRFNEQFF. The CDR3, as DNA: TGTGCCAGCAGTCCCTATAGCGGGAGATTCAATGAGCAGTTCTTC.

CDR3: CASSFSGYEQYF. The CDR3 DNA reads TGTGCCAGCAGCTTTTCCGGCTACGAGCAGTACTTC. The chain is built from TRBV7-2 and TRBJ2-7; D remains ambiguous. The germline V gene encodes CDR1 SGHTA and CDR2 FQGNSA. CDR3 length: 12 residues. The ends were cut back, 3 bases at V and 3 bases at J, with 6 bases in the middle.

The sample holds many counts of this clonotype. V is TRBV6-1 and J is TRBJ1-2; no definite D call. The germline CDR1 and CDR2 sequences are MNHNS and SASEGT. Between the trimmed V and J ends, which lost 6 bases and 4 bases, there was a span of 12 bases. The CDR3 spans 13 residues. The CDR3 is CASRKDGPYGYTF. The DNA for the CDR3 is TGTGCCAGCAGGAAGGACGGCCCCTATGGCTACACCTTC.

In its sample, this clonotype was seen a few times. The chain is built from TRBV28 and TRBJ2-1; 8 positions agree with TRBD1. Germline V gene lookup returns CDR1 MDHEN and CDR2 SYDVKM. The CDR3 totals 15 residues. Unmatched junction bases numbered 8, after V lost 5 bases and J lost 5 bases. The CDR3, as DNA: TGTGCCAGCAGTCCACTTATGGACAGGGACAATGAGCAGTTCTTC. Protein: CASSPLMDRDNEQFF.

This clonotype has only a few counts. The J gene is TRBJ2-7, the V gene TRBV27; D remains ambiguous. V lost 5 bases and J lost 2, with 10 bases in between. The length of the CDR3 is 13 residues. From germline, CDR1 is MNHEY and CDR2 SMNVEV (reference sequence). In DNA form, the CDR3 reads TGTGCCAGCAGTCCCTTCCCCGCCTACGAGCAGTACTTC. The encoded protein is CASSPFPAYEQYF.

This clonotype was seen ten or more times. The V and J genes are TRBV6-2 or TRBV6-3 and TRBJ1-2; D possibly corresponds to TRBD1 (5 bases). The CDR3 sequence is 14 residues long. V was clipped by 2 bases and J by 6 bases, with 13 bases between them. Per the germline V gene, CDR1 is MNHEY and CDR2 is SVGEGT. CDR3 amino acids: CASSYPGAVNGYTF. The CDR3 nucleotides read TGTGCCAGCAGTTACCCCGGGGCAGTCAATGGCTACACCTTC.

The rearrangement joins TRBV12-3 or TRBV12-4 to TRBJ1-1; no clear D gene. The CDR3 consists of 12 residues. Between the trimmed V and J ends, which lost 4 bases and 8 bases, there was a span of 11 bases. The CDR3 here is CASSYPGPEAFF. The CDR3 region has the DNA TGTGCCAGCAGTTATCCGGGTCCGGAAGCTTTCTTT.

This clonotype was seen a few times. This CDR3 is CASSPPSVNTEAFF. In DNA, the CDR3 is TGTGCCAGCTCACCACCGTCTGTGAACACTGAAGCTTTCTTT. The V call is TRBV18, the J call TRBJ1-1; D gene unclear. The CDR3 runs to 14 residues. Germline lookup yields CDR1 KGHSH and CDR2 LQKENI. Trimming took 0 bases from V and 0 from J, leaving 5 bases between them.

This clonotype was seen at least ten times. The chain carries TRBV15 and TRBJ1-4, with TRBD1 matching 7 bases. With V trimmed by 2 bases and J by 8 bases, 8 bases remained unmatched. The CDR3 has 15 amino acids. Germline loops: CDR1 LNHNV, CDR2 YYDKDF (reference sequence). CDR3 residues: CATSRHRQGGEKLFF. As DNA, the CDR3 is TGTGCCACCAGCAGACACCGACAGGGTGGAGAAAAACTGTTTTTT.

The V and J genes are TRBV5-6 and TRBJ2-1; 7 nucleotides align to TRBD1. V lost 3 bases to trimming and J lost 5 bases; unmatched junction nucleotides: 5. The CDR3 contains 14 residues. Germline CDR1 reads SGHDT; CDR2 reads YYEEEE. In DNA form, the CDR3 reads TGTGCCAGCAGCTCGACAGGGATCCACAATGAGCAGTTCTTC. It translates to CASSSTGIHNEQFF.

The genes are TRBV6-2 or TRBV6-3 and TRBJ1-1; 7 bases agree with TRBD1. V was pared by 0 bases and J by 2 bases, with 3 bases of the junction left unmatched. The CDR3 loop spans 15 amino acids. Germline CDR1 is MNHEY and CDR2 is SVGEGT. DNA for the CDR3: TGTGCCAGCAGTTACTCGGGACAGATAAACACTGAAGCTTTCTTT. Amino acid sequence: CASSYSGQINTEAFF.